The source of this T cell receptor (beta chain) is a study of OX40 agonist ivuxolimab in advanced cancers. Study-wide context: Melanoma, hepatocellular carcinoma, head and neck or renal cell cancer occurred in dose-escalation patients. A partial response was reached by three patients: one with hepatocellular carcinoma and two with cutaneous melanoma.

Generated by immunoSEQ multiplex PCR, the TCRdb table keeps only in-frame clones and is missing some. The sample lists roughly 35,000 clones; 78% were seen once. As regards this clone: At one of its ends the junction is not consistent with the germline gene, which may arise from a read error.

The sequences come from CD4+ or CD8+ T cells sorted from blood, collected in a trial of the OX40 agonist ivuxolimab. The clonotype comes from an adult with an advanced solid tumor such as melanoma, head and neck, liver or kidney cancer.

CDR3: CARSLNVFQGSPLHF. Here the CDR3 DNA reads TGTGCCAGAAGCTTGAACGTATTCCAGGGTTCACCCCTCCACTTT. The gene calls are TRBV5-4 and TRBJ1-6; D might be TRBD1 (5 bases). This CDR3 spans 15 amino acids. Germline assignment: CDR1 SGHNT and CDR2 YYREEE (reference sequence). Based on the CDR3 plus reference TRBV5-4 and TRBJ1-6, the full variable domain is ETGVTQSPTHLIKTRGQQVTLRCSSQSGHNTVSWYQQALGQGPQFIFQYYREEENGRGNFPPRFSGLQFPNYSSELNVNALELDDSALYLCARSLNVFQGSPLHFGNGTRLTVT.